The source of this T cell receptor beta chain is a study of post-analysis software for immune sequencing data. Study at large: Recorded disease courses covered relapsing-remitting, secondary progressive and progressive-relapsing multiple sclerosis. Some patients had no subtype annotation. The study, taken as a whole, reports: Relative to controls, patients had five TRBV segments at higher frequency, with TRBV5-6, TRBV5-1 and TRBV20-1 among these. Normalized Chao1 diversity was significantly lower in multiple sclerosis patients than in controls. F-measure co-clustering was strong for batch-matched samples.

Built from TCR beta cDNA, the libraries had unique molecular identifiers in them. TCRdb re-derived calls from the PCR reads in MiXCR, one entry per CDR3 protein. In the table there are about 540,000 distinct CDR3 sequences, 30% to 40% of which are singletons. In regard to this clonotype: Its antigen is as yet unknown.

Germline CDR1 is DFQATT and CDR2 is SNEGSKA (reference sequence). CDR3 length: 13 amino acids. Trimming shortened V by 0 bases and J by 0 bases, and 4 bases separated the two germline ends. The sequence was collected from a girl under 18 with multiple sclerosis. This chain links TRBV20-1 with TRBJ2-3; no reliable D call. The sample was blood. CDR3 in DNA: TGCAGTGCTAGAGATATAAGCACAGATACGCAGTATTTT. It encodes CSARDISTDTQYF.